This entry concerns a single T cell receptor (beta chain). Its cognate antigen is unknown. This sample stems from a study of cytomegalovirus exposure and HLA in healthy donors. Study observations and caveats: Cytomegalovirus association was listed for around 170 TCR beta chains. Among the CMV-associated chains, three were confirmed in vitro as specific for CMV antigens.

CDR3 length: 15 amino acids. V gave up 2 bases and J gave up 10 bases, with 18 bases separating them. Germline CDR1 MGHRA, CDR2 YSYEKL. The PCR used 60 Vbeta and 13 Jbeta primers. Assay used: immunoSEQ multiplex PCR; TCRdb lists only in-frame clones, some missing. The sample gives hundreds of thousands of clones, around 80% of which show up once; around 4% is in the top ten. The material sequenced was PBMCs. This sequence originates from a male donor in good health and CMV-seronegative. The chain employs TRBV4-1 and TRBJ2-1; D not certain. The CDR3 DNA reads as TGCGCCAGCAGCCAAATTGAGACCAGTCTCGGGGAGCAGTTCTTC. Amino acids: CASSQIETSLGEQFF.